This T cell receptor beta chain was sequenced for a study of T cell responses to AZD1222 COVID-19 vaccine (dated by TCRdb to the early 2020s). Regarding the research as a whole: A total of 230 to 250 trial participants underwent TCR sequencing, of whom roughly 210 had received two doses of AZD1222 and around 26 had received two doses of the MenACWY control vaccine. Enrollment into the trials was organized by age into subgroups of 18-55, 56-69 and 70-plus years, and those subgroups contained about 160, 30 and 59 TCR-sequenced participants, respectively. General study outcomes and caveats: Reportedly, almost half of the unique spike-specific TCRs recognized epitopes lying outside the regions that are mutated in the B.1.351 and B.1.1.7 variants. The vaccine-associated CD4 TCRs covered the entire spike protein, and the dominant responses fell in regions 160-218 and 743-854. Conclusions about previously exposed vaccinees were limited because only six AZD1222 recipients were SARS-CoV-2 seropositive at baseline. After two AZD1222 doses, spike-specific TCR breadth and depth were significantly higher than at day 0 and than in MenACWY recipients. Most participants were white British and females outnumbered males, and the authors suggested that clonal diversity may have been underestimated. Because no day 14 peak-response samples were available, repertoires were characterized only after the peak T cell response. In the small 56-69-year group, the increase in depth fell short of significance, most likely because of low power.

The CDR3 regions of human TCRbeta chains were analyzed by immunosequencing. On the authors' methods: Repertoire TCRs were checked for matches against a reference library of SARS-CoV-2-specific TCRs that had been generated using the MIRA antigen-specificity platform. Breadth was defined as the fraction of unique TCRs that were SARS-CoV-2-associated, and depth was defined as the fraction of total T cells that were SARS-CoV-2-associated. Using the MIRA data, every spike-specific TCR was mapped to the spike region that the TCR reacted to and assigned to either a CD4 or a CD8 class. Log10-transformed breadth and depth values were compared by one-way ANOVA with Sidak's multiple comparisons tests. TCRdb stores this immuneACCESS table with in-frame sequences only. Part of the clones is absent; in the studies checked, under half of the shortfall reflects unresolved V genes, and no reason is known for the rest. D and trimming were read from the DNA, whereas the V and J calls and clone size are those reported in that table. The sample table contains 100,000 to 150,000 clones; only one count was recorded for 88% of them. The ten largest account for under 20% of the sample.

As for this clone: The antigen this receptor binds is unknown. No base quality information exists; no much larger clone differs at one position.

Taken with the paper, the label for time point translates to: baseline before first vaccination. Explained via the paper, the treatment or condition label denotes: meningococcal conjugate vaccine given as trial control. The vaccinee samples were drawn from two UK trials, COV001 and COV002, one of which was a single-blind randomized controlled phase 2/3 trial testing AZD1222 (ChAdOx1 nCoV-19) in healthy adults. For TCRbeta chain sequencing, PBMC samples from trial participants were taken at day 0 and at day 28 after the second dose. This receptor was identified in an adult in good health. Sequenced here: peripheral blood, sampled on day 0 of MenACWY control vaccination.

The CDR3 has the sequence CASSPDRAGYGYTF. The bases are TGTGCCAGCAGCCCTGACAGGGCTGGCTATGGCTACACCTTC. The chain couples TRBV7-9 to TRBJ1-2; TRBD1 matches 7 bases in the middle. The CDR3 spans 14 residues, from the cysteine through the phenylalanine. Here the CDR3 DNA is all that survives: 42 bases in frame from base 1. Trimming leaves V shorter by 5 bases and J shorter by 4 bases, with the junction holding 7 bases beyond the gene matches. CDR1 and CDR2, per the germline V gene (reference sequence), are SEHNR and FQNEAQ.